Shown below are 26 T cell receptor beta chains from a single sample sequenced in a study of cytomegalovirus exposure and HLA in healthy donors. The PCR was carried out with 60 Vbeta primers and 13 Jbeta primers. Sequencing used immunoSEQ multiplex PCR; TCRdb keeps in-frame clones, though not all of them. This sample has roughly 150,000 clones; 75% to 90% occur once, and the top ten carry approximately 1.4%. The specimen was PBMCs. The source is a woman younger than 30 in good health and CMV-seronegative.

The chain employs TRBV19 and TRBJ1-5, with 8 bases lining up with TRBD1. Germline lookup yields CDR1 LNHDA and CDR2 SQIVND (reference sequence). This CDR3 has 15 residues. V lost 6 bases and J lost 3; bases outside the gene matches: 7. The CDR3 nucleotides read TGTGCCAGTAGGGGAACAGGGGGGCCCAATCAGCCCCAGCATTTT. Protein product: CASRGTGGPNQPQHF.

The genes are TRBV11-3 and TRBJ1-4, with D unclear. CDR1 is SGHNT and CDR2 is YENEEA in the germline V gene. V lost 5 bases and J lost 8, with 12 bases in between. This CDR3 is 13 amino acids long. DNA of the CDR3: TGTGCCAGCAGCCGCACGGTCCCCGAAAAACTGTTTTTT. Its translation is CASSRTVPEKLFF. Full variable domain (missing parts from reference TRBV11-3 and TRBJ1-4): EAGVVQSPRYKIIEKKQPVAFWCNPISGHNTLYWYLQNLGQGPELLIRYENEEAVDDSQLPKDRFSAERLKGVDSTLKIQPAELGDSAVYLCASSRTVPEKLFFGSGTQLSVL.

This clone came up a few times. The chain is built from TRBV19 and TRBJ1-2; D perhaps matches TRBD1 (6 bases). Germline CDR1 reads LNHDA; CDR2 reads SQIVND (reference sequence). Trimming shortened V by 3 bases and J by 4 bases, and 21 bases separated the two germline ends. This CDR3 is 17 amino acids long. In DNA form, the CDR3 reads TGTGCCAGTAGTATCCCCCAGGGGCGCGGTGGTAGCTATGGCTACACCTTC. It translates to CASSIPQGRGGSYGYTF.

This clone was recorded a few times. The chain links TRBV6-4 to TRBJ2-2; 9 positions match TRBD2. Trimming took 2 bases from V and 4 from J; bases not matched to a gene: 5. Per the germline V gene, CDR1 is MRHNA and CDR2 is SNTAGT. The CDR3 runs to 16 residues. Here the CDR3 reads CASSDGGGATTGELFF. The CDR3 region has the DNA TGTGCCAGCAGTGACGGCGGGGGGGCGACCACCGGGGAGCTGTTTTTT.

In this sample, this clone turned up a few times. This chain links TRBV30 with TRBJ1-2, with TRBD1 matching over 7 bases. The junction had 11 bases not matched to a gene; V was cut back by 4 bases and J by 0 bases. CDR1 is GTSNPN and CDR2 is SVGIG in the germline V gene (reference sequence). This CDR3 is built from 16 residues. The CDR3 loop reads CAWTRAGGLANYGYTF. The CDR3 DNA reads TGTGCCTGGACTAGGGCAGGGGGGCTCGCTAACTATGGCTACACCTTC. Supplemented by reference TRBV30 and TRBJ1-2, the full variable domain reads SQTIHQWPATLVQPVGSPLSLECTVEGTSNPNLYWYRQAAGRGLQLLFYSVGIGQISSEVPQNLSASRPQDRQFILSSKKLLLSDSGFYLCAWTRAGGLANYGYTFGSGTRLTVV.

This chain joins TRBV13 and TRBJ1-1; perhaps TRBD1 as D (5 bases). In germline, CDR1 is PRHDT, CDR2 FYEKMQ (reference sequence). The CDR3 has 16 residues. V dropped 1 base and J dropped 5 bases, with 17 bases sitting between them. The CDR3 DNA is TGTGCCAGCAGCTTAGAGGAGGGGCGGGTGGGGACTGAAGCTTTCTTT. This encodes CASSLEEGRVGTEAFF.

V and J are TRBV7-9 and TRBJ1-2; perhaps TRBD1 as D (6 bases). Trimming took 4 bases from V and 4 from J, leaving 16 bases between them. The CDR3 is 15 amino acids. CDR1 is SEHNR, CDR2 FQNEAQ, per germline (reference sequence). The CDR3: CASSSPQGPGYGYTF. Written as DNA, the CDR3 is TGTGCCAGCAGCTCACCTCAGGGGCCGGGCTATGGCTACACCTTC.

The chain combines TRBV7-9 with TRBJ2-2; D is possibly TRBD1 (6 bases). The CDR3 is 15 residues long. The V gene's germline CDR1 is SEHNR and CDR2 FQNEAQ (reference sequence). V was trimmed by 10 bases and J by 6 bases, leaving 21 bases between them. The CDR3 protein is CANARLGGQPGELFF. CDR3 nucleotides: TGTGCCAACGCGAGGTTAGGAGGACAGCCCGGGGAGCTGTTTTTT.

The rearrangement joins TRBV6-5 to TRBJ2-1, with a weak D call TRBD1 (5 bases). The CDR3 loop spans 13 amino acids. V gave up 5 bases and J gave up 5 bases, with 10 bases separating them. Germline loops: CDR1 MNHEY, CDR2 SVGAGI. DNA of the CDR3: TGTGCCAGCAGTCGTTCGGACAACAATGAGCAGTTCTTC. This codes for CASSRSDNNEQFF.

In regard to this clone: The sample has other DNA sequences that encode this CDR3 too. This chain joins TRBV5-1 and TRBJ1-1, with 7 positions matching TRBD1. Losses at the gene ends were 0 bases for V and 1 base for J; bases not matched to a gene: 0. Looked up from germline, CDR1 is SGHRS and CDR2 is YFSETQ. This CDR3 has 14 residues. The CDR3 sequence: CASSLAGGNTEAFF. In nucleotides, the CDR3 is TGCGCCAGCAGCTTGGCAGGGGGGAACACTGAAGCTTTCTTT.

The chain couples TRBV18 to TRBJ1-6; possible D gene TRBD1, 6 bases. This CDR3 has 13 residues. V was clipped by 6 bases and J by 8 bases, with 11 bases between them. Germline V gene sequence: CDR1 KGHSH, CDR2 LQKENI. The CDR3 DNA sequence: TGTGCCAGCTCTTTACAGGGAGATTCACCCCTCCACTTT. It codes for CASSLQGDSPLHF. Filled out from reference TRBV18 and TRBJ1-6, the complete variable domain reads NAGVMQNPRHLVRRRGQEARLRCSPMKGHSHVYWYRQLPEEGLKFMVYLQKENIIDESGMPKERFSAEFPKEGPSILRIQQVVRGDSAAYFCASSLQGDSPLHFGNGTRLTVT.

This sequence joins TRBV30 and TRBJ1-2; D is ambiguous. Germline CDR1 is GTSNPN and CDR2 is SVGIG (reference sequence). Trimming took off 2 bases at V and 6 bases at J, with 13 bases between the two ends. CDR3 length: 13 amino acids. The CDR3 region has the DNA TGTGCCTGGAGTAGTGGCAGGTCGGATGGCTACACCTTC. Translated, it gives CAWSSGRSDGYTF.

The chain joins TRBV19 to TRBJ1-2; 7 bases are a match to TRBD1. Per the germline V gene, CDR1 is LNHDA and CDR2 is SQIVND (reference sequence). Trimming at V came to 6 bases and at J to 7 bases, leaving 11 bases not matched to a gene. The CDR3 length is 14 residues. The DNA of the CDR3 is TGTGCCAGTAGCACCGACAGGGTTTTGGGTGGCTACACCTTC. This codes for CASSTDRVLGGYTF.

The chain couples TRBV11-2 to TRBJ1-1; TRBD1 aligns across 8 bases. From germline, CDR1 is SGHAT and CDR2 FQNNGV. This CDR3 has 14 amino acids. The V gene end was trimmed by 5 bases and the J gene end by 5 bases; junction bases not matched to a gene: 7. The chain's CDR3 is CASSTRQGWTEAFF. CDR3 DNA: TGTGCCAGCAGCACGAGACAGGGGTGGACTGAAGCTTTCTTT.

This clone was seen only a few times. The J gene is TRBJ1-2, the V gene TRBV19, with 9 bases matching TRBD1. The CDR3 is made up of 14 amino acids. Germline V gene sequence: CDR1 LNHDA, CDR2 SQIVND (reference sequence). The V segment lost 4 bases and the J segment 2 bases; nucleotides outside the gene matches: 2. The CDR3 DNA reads TGTGCCAGTAGTACAGGACAGGGGAACTATGGCTACACCTTC. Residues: CASSTGQGNYGYTF.

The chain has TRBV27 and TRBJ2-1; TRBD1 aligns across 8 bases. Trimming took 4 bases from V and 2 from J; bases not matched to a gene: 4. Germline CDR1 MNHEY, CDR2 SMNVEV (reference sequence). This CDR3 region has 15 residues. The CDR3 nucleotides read TGTGCCAGCAGTTCTGGGACAGGTGCCTACAATGAGCAGTTCTTC. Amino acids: CASSSGTGAYNEQFF.

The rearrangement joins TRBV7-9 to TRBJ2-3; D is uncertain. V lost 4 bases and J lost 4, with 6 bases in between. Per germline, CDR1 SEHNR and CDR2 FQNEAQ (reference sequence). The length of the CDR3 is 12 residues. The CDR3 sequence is CASSSLSDTQYF. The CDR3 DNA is TGTGCCAGCAGCTCCTTATCAGATACGCAGTATTTT.

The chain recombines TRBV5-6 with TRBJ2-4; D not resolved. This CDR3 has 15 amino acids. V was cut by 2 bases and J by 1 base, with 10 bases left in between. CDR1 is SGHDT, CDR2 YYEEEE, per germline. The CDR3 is CASSLIDLAKNIQYF. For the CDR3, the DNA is TGTGCCAGCAGCTTAATAGATTTGGCCAAAAACATTCAGTACTTC.

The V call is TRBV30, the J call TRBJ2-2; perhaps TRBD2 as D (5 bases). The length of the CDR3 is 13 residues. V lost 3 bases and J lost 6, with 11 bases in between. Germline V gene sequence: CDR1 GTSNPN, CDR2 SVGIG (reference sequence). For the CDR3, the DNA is TGTGCCTGGAGCTTAGGAGGCGCCGGGGAGCTGTTTTTT. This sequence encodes CAWSLGGAGELFF. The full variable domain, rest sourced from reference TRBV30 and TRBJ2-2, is SQTIHQWPATLVQPVGSPLSLECTVEGTSNPNLYWYRQAAGRGLQLLFYSVGIGQISSEVPQNLSASRPQDRQFILSSKKLLLSDSGFYLCAWSLGGAGELFFGEGSRLTVL.

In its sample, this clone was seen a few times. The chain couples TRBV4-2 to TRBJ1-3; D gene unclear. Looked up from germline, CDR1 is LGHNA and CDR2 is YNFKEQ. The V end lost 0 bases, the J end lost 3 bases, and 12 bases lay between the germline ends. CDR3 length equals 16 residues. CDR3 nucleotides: TGTGCCAGCAGCCAAGAGGTATCGGGGTTTGGAAACACCATATATTTT. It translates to CASSQEVSGFGNTIYF.

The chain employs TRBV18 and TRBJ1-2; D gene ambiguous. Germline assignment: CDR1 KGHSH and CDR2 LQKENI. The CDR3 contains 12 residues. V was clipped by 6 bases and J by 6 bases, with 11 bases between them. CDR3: CASSPNRDGYTF. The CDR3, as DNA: TGTGCCAGCTCCCCTAACCGGGATGGCTACACCTTC.

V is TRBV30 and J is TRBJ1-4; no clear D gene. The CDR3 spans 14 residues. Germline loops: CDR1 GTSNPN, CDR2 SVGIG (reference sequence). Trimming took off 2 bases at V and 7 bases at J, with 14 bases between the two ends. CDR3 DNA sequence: TGTGCCTGGAGTCCGGGGAGGGCGGTTGAAAAACTGTTTTTT. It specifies CAWSPGRAVEKLFF. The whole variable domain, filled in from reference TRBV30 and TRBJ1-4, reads SQTIHQWPATLVQPVGSPLSLECTVEGTSNPNLYWYRQAAGRGLQLLFYSVGIGQISSEVPQNLSASRPQDRQFILSSKKLLLSDSGFYLCAWSPGRAVEKLFFGSGTQLSVL.

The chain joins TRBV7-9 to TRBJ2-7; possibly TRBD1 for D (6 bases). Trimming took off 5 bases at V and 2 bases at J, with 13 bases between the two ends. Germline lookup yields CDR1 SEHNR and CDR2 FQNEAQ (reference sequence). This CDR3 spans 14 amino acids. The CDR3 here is CASSHNRAPYEQYF. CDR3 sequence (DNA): TGTGCCAGCAGCCATAACAGGGCCCCCTACGAGCAGTACTTC. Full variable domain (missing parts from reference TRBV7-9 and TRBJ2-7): DTGVSQNPRHKITKRGQNVTFRCDPISEHNRLYWYRQTLGQGPEFLTYFQNEAQLEKSRLLSDRFSAERPKGSFSTLEIQRTEQGDSAMYLCASSHNRAPYEQYFGPGTRLTVT.

In DNA, the CDR3 is TGTGCCTCCGAGGACAGGCAGAGTGACGAGCAGTACTTC. Protein: CASEDRQSDEQYF. The V gene is TRBV10-3, the J gene TRBJ2-7; 7 bases are shared with TRBD1. The CDR3 has 13 amino acids. Germline V gene sequence: CDR1 ENHRY, CDR2 SYGVKD. The trim removed 11 bases at V and 5 bases at J, leaving 12 bases unmatched.

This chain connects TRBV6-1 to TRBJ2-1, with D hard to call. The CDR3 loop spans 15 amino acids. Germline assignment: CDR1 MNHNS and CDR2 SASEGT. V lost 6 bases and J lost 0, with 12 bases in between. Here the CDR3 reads CASSLAPSSYNEQFF. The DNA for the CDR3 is TGTGCCAGCAGCCTCGCCCCGAGCTCCTACAATGAGCAGTTCTTC.

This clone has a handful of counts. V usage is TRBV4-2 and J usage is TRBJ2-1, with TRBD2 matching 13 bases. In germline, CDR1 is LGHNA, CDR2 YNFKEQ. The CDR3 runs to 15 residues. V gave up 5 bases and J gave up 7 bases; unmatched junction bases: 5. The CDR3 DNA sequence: TGTGCCAGCAGCGACGGACTAGCGGGGGATAATGAGCAGTTCTTC. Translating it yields CASSDGLAGDNEQFF.